Listed below are T cell receptor beta chains from one sample, sequenced in a study of blood T cell repertoires in COVID-19. Only in-frame clones appear in the TCRdb table, and some are missing; sequencing was by immunoSEQ multiplex PCR. Here the sample spans 100,000 to 150,000 clones, around 76% being singletons. The sequenced sample was peripheral blood. All receptors come from a man in his fifties or sixties with acute or convalescent COVID-19. CDR3s include the opening cysteine and the closing phenylalanine or tryptophan. The order of the fields is J gene, V gene, D gene, clone size, CDR3 protein, CDR3 DNA. The D gene is left open where the match is weak. Size is stated for part of the rows, as once, few or many counts, or as a class when the clone is expanded.

>TRBJ1-5|TRBV6-1|.|.
CASSESIGNQPQHF
TGTGCCAGCAGTGAATCTATCGGGAATCAGCCCCAGCATTTT
>TRBJ1-1|TRBV30|.|.
CAWDQTEAAFF
TGTGCCTGGGATCAGACAGAGGCAGCTTTCTTT
>TRBJ2-7|TRBV2|.|.
CASRTSDERGYEQYF
TGTGCCAGCAGGACCAGCGACGAACGAGGGTACGAGCAGTACTTC
>TRBJ2-5|TRBV18|TRBD2|.
CASSPPSGRGETQYF
TGTGCCAGCTCACCACCCAGCGGGAGAGGCGAGACCCAGTACTTC
>TRBJ1-1|TRBV2|.|.
CASTPRGTMNTEAFF
TGTGCCAGCACCCCCCGCGGTACTATGAACACTGAAGCTTTCTTT
>TRBJ1-1|TRBV4-1|.|.
CASSQGDMNTEAFF
TGCGCCAGCAGCCAGGGAGACATGAACACTGAAGCTTTCTTT
>TRBJ2-2|TRBV12-2|.|.
CASRLPSGGTGELFF
TGTGCAAGTCGCTTACCTAGCGGGGGTACCGGGGAGCTGTTTTTT
>TRBJ2-7|TRBV27|.|once
CASSFRVPFREQYF
TGTGCCAGCAGTTTCAGGGTCCCCTTTCGCGAGCAGTACTTC
>TRBJ1-2|TRBV5-1|TRBD1|.
CASSWGTRQGQGYTF
TGCGCCAGCAGCTGGGGGACGAGACAGGGTCAAGGCTACACCTTC
>TRBJ1-1|TRBV3-1/TRBV3-2|.|.
CASSPRELNTEAFF
TGTGCCAGCAGCCCGCGGGAGCTGAACACTGAAGCTTTCTTT
>TRBJ2-7|TRBV15|.|.
CATSRDFNGYEQYF
TGTGCCACCAGCAGAGATTTCAACGGCTACGAGCAGTACTTC
>TRBJ2-1|TRBV28|.|.
CASSSRQASNYNEQFF
TGTGCCAGCAGTTCCCGGCAGGCCAGTAATTACAATGAGCAGTTCTTC
>TRBJ1-2|TRBV3-1/TRBV3-2|TRBD1|.
CASSQGGTGGWSYGYTF
TGTGCCAGCAGCCAAGGTGGGACAGGGGGTTGGAGCTATGGCTACACCTTC
>TRBJ2-5|TRBV9|.|once
CASSVQGFQTQYF
TGTGCCAGCAGCGTACAGGGCTTTCAGACCCAGTACTTC
>TRBJ1-2|TRBV6-5|.|.
CASSKDNWVGYGYTF
TGTGCCAGCAGTAAGGACAATTGGGTAGGCTATGGCTACACCTTC
>TRBJ2-2|TRBV5-4|.|.
CASSLGRGELFF
TGTGCCAGCAGCTTGGGGCGGGGGGAGCTGTTTTTT
>TRBJ2-7|TRBV30|TRBD1|.
CAWGTGRKVKQYF
TGTGCCTGGGGGACAGGGAGGAAGGTTAAGCAGTACTTC
>TRBJ1-2|TRBV7-9|.|few
CASSSYQGGYTF
TGTGCCAGCAGCTCGTATCAGGGGGGCTACACCTTC
>TRBJ1-2|TRBV15|TRBD1|once
CATSRDGTVYGYTF
TGTGCCACCAGCAGAGATGGGACAGTCTATGGCTACACCTTC
>TRBJ1-2|TRBV12-3/TRBV12-4|.|few
CASAAGGGYGYTF
TGTGCCAGCGCTGCGGGAGGGGGCTATGGCTACACCTTC
>TRBJ2-6|TRBV11-2|TRBD1|.
CASSSTGKDSGANVLTF
TGTGCCAGCAGCTCGACAGGGAAGGACTCTGGGGCCAACGTCCTGACTTTC
>TRBJ2-1|TRBV11-2|.|.
CASSLERLAPYNEQFF
TGTGCCAGCAGCTTAGAGCGCCTAGCCCCCTACAATGAGCAGTTCTTC
>TRBJ2-7|TRBV3-1/TRBV3-2|TRBD1|.
CASSYDRGPYEQYF
TGTGCCAGCAGCTACGACAGGGGACCCTACGAGCAGTACTTC